The 30 T cell receptor beta chains below all came from one sample that was sequenced in a study of T-cell reconstitution after alpha-beta-depleted transplantation in children. Unique molecular identifiers featured in how the TCRbeta library was prepared. TCRdb ran MiXCR on the PCR reads and lists one entry per CDR3 protein. The sample records about 610,000 distinct CDR3 sequences, about 11% being singletons. The sample here was PBMCs from the stem cell graft donor, taken from the stem cell graft. These receptor sequences come from a human donor who donated a stem cell graft to a child with acute myeloid leukemia.

V is TRBV20-1 and J is TRBJ1-4, with D maybe TRBD1 (5 bases). The V gene's germline CDR1 is DFQATT and CDR2 SNEGSKA (reference sequence). V lost 0 bases to trimming and J lost 4 bases, with 9 bases between them. The CDR3 covers 14 residues. The CDR3 protein is CSARDKTVNEKLFF. The CDR3 DNA is TGCAGTGCTAGAGATAAGACAGTTAATGAAAAACTGTTTTTT.

This clonotype was seen a handful of times. The rearrangement uses TRBV6-4 and TRBJ1-3, with 8 nucleotides matching TRBD1. Trimming at V came to 5 bases and at J to 4 bases, leaving 7 bases not matched to a gene. The CDR3 spans 15 residues. In germline, CDR1 is MRHNA, CDR2 SNTAGT. The CDR3 reads CASSPQGESGNTIYF. DNA for the CDR3: TGTGCCAGCAGTCCACAGGGGGAATCGGGAAACACCATATATTTT.

This clonotype has more than one count but fewer than ten. J is TRBJ2-3 and V is TRBV5-1; 7 nucleotides agree with TRBD2. This CDR3 region has 14 residues. V gave up 5 bases and J gave up 1 base; unmatched junction bases: 4. Germline V gene data show CDR1 as SGHRS and CDR2 as YFSETQ. Written as DNA, the CDR3 is TGCGCCAGCAGAGCAACTAGCGGCACAGATACGCAGTATTTT. Translating it yields CASRATSGTDTQYF.

The chain combines TRBV6-2 or TRBV6-3 with TRBJ2-1; 11 nucleotides agree with TRBD2. The CDR3 spans 18 residues. From germline, CDR1 is MNHEY and CDR2 SVGEGT. J lost 0 bases, V lost 0 bases, and 4 bases had no gene match. CDR3 bases: TGTGCCAGCAGTTACTCGTTTAGCGGGAGGGGCTCCTACAATGAGCAGTTCTTC. Its protein product is CASSYSFSGRGSYNEQFF.

This clonotype was counted ten times or more. The V gene is TRBV7-2, the J gene TRBJ2-1; no clear D. Looked up from germline, CDR1 is SGHTA and CDR2 is FQGNSA. V was pared by 1 base and J by 0 bases, with 7 bases between. The CDR3 totals 15 residues. DNA for the CDR3: TGTGCCAGCAGCTTAGGGCAGCCCTCCTACAATGAGCAGTTCTTC. This sequence encodes CASSLGQPSYNEQFF.

This clonotype showed up just a few times. The V and J genes are TRBV6-6 and TRBJ2-1; the D is unclear. Trimming took 5 bases from V and 6 from J, leaving 8 bases between them. This CDR3 is built from 12 residues. The germline CDR1 and CDR2 sequences are MNHNY and SVGAGI (reference sequence). As DNA, the CDR3 is TGTGCCAGCAGTATGACCAGCAATGAGCAGTTCTTC. This sequence encodes CASSMTSNEQFF.

This clonotype has only a few counts. The chain combines TRBV11-2 with TRBJ2-7; 8 nucleotides line up with TRBD2. Germline V CDR1 and CDR2: SGHAT, FQNNGV. V lost 2 bases, J lost 1 base, and 16 bases stayed unmatched. The CDR3 is 19 residues long. CDR3: CASSLSPGGAGGLSYEQYF. The CDR3 DNA reads TGTGCCAGCAGCTTATCACCGGGGGGGGCGGGAGGTCTTTCCTACGAGCAGTACTTC.

The J gene is TRBJ2-3, the V gene TRBV11-1; 7 bases agree with TRBD1. The CDR3 sequence is 19 residues long. From germline, CDR1 is SGHAT and CDR2 FQDESV (reference sequence). Unmatched junction bases numbered 18, after V lost 4 bases and J lost 2 bases. The CDR3 is CASSSDRLKGRGSTDTQYF. For the CDR3, the DNA is TGTGCCAGCAGCTCGGACAGGCTAAAGGGACGGGGCTCCACAGATACGCAGTATTTT.

This clonotype was seen ten or more times. V usage is TRBV5-1 and J usage is TRBJ2-3; D unresolved. The CDR3 is 11 amino acids. CDR1 is SGHRS, CDR2 YFSETQ, per germline. Trimming pared 4 bases from V and 13 bases from J, leaving 13 bases between. Here the CDR3 reads CASSLLTIEYF. CDR3 in DNA: TGCGCCAGCAGCCTCCTTACCATCGAGTATTTT.

This clonotype was recorded many times. The chain couples TRBV27 to TRBJ2-2; 7 nucleotides agree with TRBD2. Trimming removed 3 bases from V and 4 bases from J; junction bases left unmatched: 2. The germline gives CDR1 MNHEY, CDR2 SMNVEV (reference sequence). This CDR3 comprises 14 residues. CDR3 nucleotide sequence: TGTGCCAGCAGTTTCGGGGGGAGCACCGGGGAGCTGTTTTTT. Protein product: CASSFGGSTGELFF.

The chain combines TRBV5-1 with TRBJ2-3; 10 positions match TRBD2. CDR3 length: 16 amino acids. Germline CDR1 and CDR2: SGHRS and YFSETQ. The junction had 6 bases not matched to a gene; V was cut back by 0 bases and J by 5 bases. In DNA, the CDR3 is TGCGCCAGCAGCTTGGGGTCTAGCGGGAGTGAAGATACGCAGTATTTT. This codes for CASSLGSSGSEDTQYF.

Only a few counts were recorded for this clonotype. The V gene is TRBV4-3, the J gene TRBJ2-3; 11 bases align to TRBD2. CDR1 and CDR2 (germline): LGHNA, YSLEER. The CDR3 runs to 19 residues. V shed 1 base and J 0 bases; nucleotides not matched to a gene: 9. CDR3 sequence reads: CASSQVDRRLAGSTDTQYF. The DNA for the CDR3 is TGCGCCAGCAGCCAAGTTGATAGAAGACTAGCGGGAAGCACAGATACGCAGTATTTT.

J is TRBJ2-7 and V is TRBV4-3; the match to TRBD2 covers 9 bases. From germline, CDR1 is LGHNA and CDR2 YSLEER. J gave up 4 bases and V 4 bases, and 8 bases lay outside the gene matches. This CDR3 has 15 residues. CDR3 nucleotides: TGCGCCAGCAGCCCAGGACTAGCGAGAGAATACGAGCAGTACTTC. Residues: CASSPGLAREYEQYF.

This clonotype was seen many times. Germline and junction disagree at one end, which may indicate a read error. This chain uses TRBV12-3 or TRBV12-4 with TRBJ2-7, with D maybe TRBD2 (5 bases). CDR3 length equals 11 residues. The CDR3 bases are TGTGCCAGCAGTTTAGGGACTCTCTGGGACTTC. Protein product: CASSLGTLWDF.

V gene TRBV6-2 or TRBV6-3 combines with J gene TRBJ1-5; TRBD1 is a possible D gene (5 bases). With 6 bases removed from V and 3 bases from J, the gap between germline ends came to 12 bases. Germline V lookup: CDR1 MNHEY, CDR2 SVGEGT. The CDR3 contains 14 residues. For the CDR3, the DNA is TGTGCCAGCAGCCAACAGGAGCACAATCAGCCCCAGCATTTT. Translating gives CASSQQEHNQPQHF.

The chain recombines TRBV5-1 with TRBJ2-3; D possibly corresponds to TRBD1 (5 bases). The CDR3 contains 15 residues. V lost 0 bases and J 1 base, leaving 9 bases between the germline ends. The germline V gene encodes CDR1 SGHRS and CDR2 YFSETQ. The CDR3 loop is CASSLDPGRTDTQYF. For the CDR3, the DNA is TGCGCCAGCAGCTTGGACCCAGGGCGCACAGATACGCAGTATTTT.

A few counts support this clonotype. V is TRBV4-3 and J is TRBJ2-2; D is unclear. Trimming left V 0 bases short and J 7 bases short, with 21 bases between. Germline V lookup: CDR1 LGHNA, CDR2 YSLEER. CDR3 size: 18 residues. CDR3 protein: CASSQDLPAVGFGGELFF. CDR3 nucleotides: TGCGCCAGCAGCCAAGATCTACCCGCGGTGGGTTTTGGCGGGGAGCTGTTTTTT.

There are a few counts of this clonotype. The chain uses TRBV4-3 and TRBJ2-1, with TRBD2 matching 10 bases. V was clipped by 0 bases and J by 2 bases; unmatched bases: 1. The germline gives CDR1 LGHNA, CDR2 YSLEER. This CDR3 is built from 16 residues. The chain's CDR3 is CASSQDLAGAYNEQFF. The CDR3 coding sequence is TGCGCCAGCAGCCAAGATCTAGCGGGAGCCTACAATGAGCAGTTCTTC.

This chain joins TRBV30 and TRBJ2-3, with 12 bases aligning to TRBD2. J lost 6 bases, V lost 3 bases, and 7 bases had no gene match. CDR1 and CDR2 from the germline V gene are GTSNPN and SVGIG (reference sequence). The CDR3 totals 15 residues. In nucleotides, the CDR3 is TGTGCCTGGAGGGAACGACTAGCGGGAGCCGATACGCAGTATTTT. It translates to CAWRERLAGADTQYF.

This clonotype has at least ten counts. This rearrangement joins TRBV20-1 to TRBJ2-7, with TRBD1 matching over 9 bases. The CDR3 length is 14 residues. V was clipped by 6 bases and J by 4 bases; unmatched bases: 10. Germline V CDR1 and CDR2: DFQATT, SNEGSKA (reference sequence). The CDR3 here is CSATRQGERYEQYF. For the CDR3, the DNA is TGCAGTGCGACCCGACAGGGGGAAAGATACGAGCAGTACTTC.

This clonotype appeared many times. The V gene is TRBV12-3 or TRBV12-4, the J gene TRBJ2-7; possible D gene TRBD1, 5 bases. Trimming removed 0 bases at V and 3 bases at J, with 9 bases between. The CDR3 runs to 14 residues. CDR3 protein: CASSLAQGIYEQYF. As DNA, the CDR3 is TGTGCCAGCAGTTTAGCGCAGGGAATCTACGAGCAGTACTTC.

This clonotype was picked up many times. The chain couples TRBV10-3 to TRBJ2-3, with 12 bases that match TRBD2. Germline V lookup: CDR1 ENHRY, CDR2 SYGVKD. The trim removed 4 bases at V and 3 bases at J, leaving 2 bases unmatched. This CDR3 spans 15 amino acids. CDR3 region: CAISVTSGSTDTQYF. In DNA form, the CDR3 reads TGTGCCATCAGTGTGACTAGCGGGAGTACAGATACGCAGTATTTT.

This clonotype has just a few counts. V is TRBV7-8 and J is TRBJ2-7; D call uncertain. Trimming removed 0 bases at V and 1 base at J, with 16 bases between. CDR3 length: 17 amino acids. Germline CDR1 SGHVS, CDR2 FQNEAQ. The CDR3 loop is CASSLAFNNGQSYEQYF. CDR3 DNA sequence: TGTGCCAGCAGCTTAGCTTTTAATAATGGGCAATCCTACGAGCAGTACTTC.

This clonotype appeared a few times. CDR3 nucleotide sequence: TGTGCCAGCAGCAAAAGTGGGGTCTACAATGAGCAGTTCTTC. Encoded protein: CASSKSGVYNEQFF. The genes are TRBV7-3 and TRBJ2-1; D ambiguous. Trimming removed 5 bases at V and 3 bases at J, with 11 bases between. The CDR3 length is 14 residues. Looked up from germline, CDR1 is SGHTA and CDR2 is FQGTGA. Looking up the rest from reference TRBV7-3 and TRBJ2-1 gives the full variable domain: GAGVSQTPSNKVTEKGKYVELRCDPISGHTALYWYRQSLGQGPEFLIYFQGTGAADDSGLPNDRFFAVRPEGSVSTLKIQRTERGDSAVYLCASSKSGVYNEQFFGPGTRLTVL.

The CDR3 sequence: CASSGQGVYTQYF. The CDR3 bases are TGTGCCAGCAGCGGACAGGGGGTGTATACGCAGTATTTT. The chain joins TRBV6-2 or TRBV6-3 to TRBJ2-3, with 10 bases identical to TRBD1. V shed 6 bases, J shed 7 bases, and the junction held 4 bases outside the gene matches. There are 13 residues in the CDR3. Germline values: CDR1 MNHEY, CDR2 SVGEGT.

This clonotype was seen at least ten times. The chain carries TRBV20-1 and TRBJ2-3; possible D gene TRBD2, 5 bases. Trimming took off 0 bases at V and 1 base at J, with 8 bases between the two ends. Germline V gene sequence: CDR1 DFQATT, CDR2 SNEGSKA (reference sequence). The CDR3 sequence is 14 residues long. In nucleotides, the CDR3 is TGCAGTGCTAGAGATGAGGGTCGCACAGATACGCAGTATTTT. This translates into CSARDEGRTDTQYF.

The chain carries TRBV29-1 and TRBJ2-1; 8 bases map to TRBD1. The CDR3 runs to 13 residues. Germline assignment: CDR1 SQVTM and CDR2 ANQGSEA. The trim removed 5 bases at V and 7 bases at J, leaving 7 bases unmatched. The chain's CDR3 is CSVPRTGRNEQFF. For the CDR3, the DNA is TGCAGCGTTCCCCGGACAGGGAGGAATGAGCAGTTCTTC.

This clonotype has a handful of counts. The gene calls are TRBV20-1 and TRBJ1-3, with a weak D call TRBD1 (5 bases). Germline assignment: CDR1 DFQATT and CDR2 SNEGSKA (reference sequence). Between the trimmed V and J ends, which lost 5 bases and 9 bases, there was a span of 17 bases. The CDR3 loop spans 13 amino acids. The CDR3 DNA follows: TGCAGTGCTTCTTTACCCCGTCAGGGCACCATATATTTT. This sequence encodes CSASLPRQGTIYF.

The sample holds a few counts of this clonotype. The chain joins TRBV12-3 or TRBV12-4 to TRBJ2-7; 7 bases fit TRBD2. Germline trimming cut 3 bases from V and 6 bases from J; bases unmatched to any gene: 8. The length of the CDR3 is 14 residues. CDR3 in amino acids: CASSFSGERGEQYF. The CDR3, as DNA: TGTGCCAGCAGTTTCAGCGGGGAGCGTGGCGAGCAGTACTTC.

Written as DNA, the CDR3 is TGTGCCAGCAATAAACAGGGGGCGACCGCTAACTATGGCTACACCTTC. This codes for CASNKQGATANYGYTF. The V and J genes are TRBV6-2 or TRBV6-3 and TRBJ1-2, with TRBD1 identical over 9 bases. CDR1 and CDR2 from the germline V gene are MNHEY and SVGEGT. After removal of 7 bases from V and 0 bases from J, the junction contained 9 bases not matched to a gene. This CDR3 is built from 16 residues.